The entry that follows covers one T cell receptor beta chain sequence. Its antigen is not identified. Clones were sequenced by immunoSEQ multiplex PCR, and TCRdb holds only the in-frame ones, with some missing. The data hold approximately 93,000 clones, with around 78% observed a single time. This specimen belongs to a study of PD-1 blockade in classical Hodgkin lymphoma. Study-level background: Patients got intravenous nivolumab 3 mg/kg every 2 weeks.

Study-wide points: Exclusion covered patients beginning nivolumab under 1 year post-ASCT. In CD4+ cells, TCR diversity went up significantly by C4D1, but in CD8+ cells it did not.

The time point was: cycle 4 day 1 (C4D1), after five to seven weeks of nivolumab. All the patients suffered relapse after autologous stem cell transplantation, and brentuximab vedotin exposure differed. Progressive disease, partial response or complete response was each patient's best response. The sequencing used peripheral blood mononuclear cells (PBMCs), collected before the fourth cycle of nivolumab. The TCR sequence derives from a human donor with classical Hodgkin lymphoma.

CDR3 region: CASSTAYEQYF. The DNA for the CDR3 is TGCGCCAGCAGTACGGCCTACGAGCAGTACTTC. This chain connects TRBV5-1 to TRBJ2-7; no reliable D call. Per the germline V gene, CDR1 is SGHRS and CDR2 is YFSETQ. This CDR3 is built from 11 residues. Trimming removed 5 bases at V and 2 bases at J, with 5 bases between.